The 26 T cell receptor beta chains given below trace back to one sample, sequenced in a study of vaccination effects on CD4 cells after COVID-19. Data came from immunoSEQ multiplex PCR; TCRdb stores just in-frame clones and leaves some out. The sample contains 65,000 to 90,000 clones, over 70% of which appear only once. These receptors' targets are unknown. Antigen-specific CD4+ T cell clonotypes were called by their expansion after viral peptide-pool culture in ViraFEST. Culture proceeded for 9 to 11 days, and CD4+ T cells were then isolated. None of these healthy vaccinees had been infected with SARS-CoV-2 before vaccination. Material: CD4+ T cells from PBMCs cultured with SARS-CoV-2 spike peptides, obtained before COVID-19 vaccination. These receptors originate from a human donor who received a COVID-19 vaccine.

The rearrangement uses TRBV28 and TRBJ1-1, with D perhaps TRBD1 (5 bases). Germline assignment: CDR1 MDHEN and CDR2 SYDVKM. The CDR3 consists of 15 residues. Deletions cut 5 bases from V and 0 bases from J, with 13 bases between. The CDR3 DNA reads TGTGCCAGCAGTCCTACGGGGACGGTGAACACTGAAGCTTTCTTT. It specifies CASSPTGTVNTEAFF.

The gene calls are TRBV24-1 and TRBJ2-3; D is possibly TRBD2 (7 bases). The germline CDR1 and CDR2 sequences are KGHDR and SFDVKD. CDR3 size: 17 residues. V was pared by 1 base and J by 2 bases, with 15 bases between. CDR3 protein: CATSDFAGAAITDTQYF. CDR3 DNA: TGTGCCACCAGTGATTTCGCGGGGGCGGCGATCACAGATACGCAGTATTTT.

J is TRBJ2-5 and V is TRBV7-9; possible D gene TRBD1, 6 bases. CDR3 length equals 16 residues. Between the trimmed V and J ends, which lost 6 bases and 5 bases, there was a span of 22 bases. The germline CDR1 and CDR2 sequences are SEHNR and FQNEAQ (reference sequence). The CDR3 spells CASSFSQGPDSETQYF. The CDR3, as DNA: TGTGCCAGCAGTTTCAGTCAGGGGCCGGATAGCGAGACCCAGTACTTC.

This clone was observed a single time. The gene calls are TRBV7-8 and TRBJ2-1; D is perhaps TRBD1 or TRBD2 (5 bases each). V was shortened by 5 bases and J by 9 bases, with 14 bases between the two germline ends. In germline, CDR1 is SGHVS, CDR2 FQNEAQ. CDR3 size: 13 residues. Written as DNA, the CDR3 is TGTGCCAGCAGCCGACAGCTGAGCGGTGAGCAGTTCTTC. It is translated as CASSRQLSGEQFF.

V and J are TRBV7-2 and TRBJ2-7; 7 bases line up with TRBD1. In germline, CDR1 is SGHTA, CDR2 FQGNSA. CDR3 length: 13 residues. Germline trimming cut 3 bases from V and 8 bases from J; bases unmatched to any gene: 7. CDR3 protein: CASSLLGTEKQYV. CDR3 bases: TGTGCCAGCAGCTTGTTGGGGACAGAGAAGCAGTACGTC.

V usage is TRBV28 and J usage is TRBJ2-5, with D perhaps TRBD1 (5 bases). Trimming took 6 bases from V and 1 from J, leaving 15 bases between them. The CDR3 is 15 amino acids. CDR1 is MDHEN, CDR2 SYDVKM, per germline. The CDR3 coding sequence is TGTGCCAGCAGCGAAATAACAGGATCCCAAGAGACCCAGTACTTC. It specifies CASSEITGSQETQYF.

This rearrangement joins TRBV12-3 or TRBV12-4 to TRBJ2-5, with D uncertain. The CDR3 is made up of 11 amino acids. V lost 5 bases to trimming and J lost 2 bases, with 3 bases between them. This CDR3 reads CASSLQETQYF. For the CDR3, the DNA is TGTGCCAGCAGTCTACAAGAGACCCAGTACTTC.

V is TRBV9 and J is TRBJ1-3; D unresolved. The CDR3 length is 14 residues. V lost 5 bases and J lost 0, with 9 bases in between. Germline V gene lookup returns CDR1 SGDLS and CDR2 YYNGEE. The CDR3 coding sequence is TGTGCCAGCAGTACGGAGGACTCTGGAAACACCATATATTTT. It is translated as CASSTEDSGNTIYF.

This clone has just a few counts. V and J are TRBV5-4 and TRBJ1-2; D uncertain. This CDR3 is 13 amino acids long. Trimming took off 1 base at V and 8 bases at J, with 12 bases between the two ends. Germline loops: CDR1 SGHNT, CDR2 YYREEE (reference sequence). Written as DNA, the CDR3 is TGTGCCAGCAGCTTGCTCCCCGGTCAGGGCTACACCTTC. It yields the protein CASSLLPGQGYTF.

J is TRBJ2-7 and V is TRBV5-1; maybe TRBD2 (6 bases). In germline, CDR1 is SGHRS, CDR2 YFSETQ. The CDR3 totals 16 residues. The V and J ends lost 0 bases and 2 bases respectively, with 15 bases between them. CDR3 amino acids: CASSLGVGGRTYEQYV. The CDR3 DNA follows: TGCGCCAGCAGCTTGGGAGTCGGTGGGAGGACCTACGAGCAGTACGTC.

CDR3 sequence: CASSQGAGAASEQFF. CDR3 coding DNA: TGTGCCAGCAGCCAAGGGGCGGGGGCTGCGAGTGAGCAGTTCTTC. The genes are TRBV4-2 and TRBJ2-1; TRBD2 might be the D (7 bases). The V end was cut by 1 base, the J end by 9 bases, with 16 bases between. CDR1 is LGHNA and CDR2 is YNFKEQ in the germline V gene. The CDR3 covers 15 residues.

This rearrangement joins TRBV6-5 to TRBJ1-2, with D hard to call. Looked up from germline, CDR1 is MNHEY and CDR2 is SVGAGI. The CDR3 has 10 residues. V was clipped by 2 bases and J by 7 bases, with 2 bases between them. In DNA, the CDR3 is TGTGCCAGCAGTTACGGTGGCTACACCTTC. Translated, it gives CASSYGGYTF.

CDR3 protein: CASSVASAQTQYF. CDR3 in DNA: TGTGCCAGCAGCGTAGCGAGTGCACAGACCCAGTACTTC. The gene calls are TRBV9 and TRBJ2-5; no firm D call. Germline values: CDR1 SGDLS, CDR2 YYNGEE. V gave up 0 bases and J gave up 6 bases, with 9 bases separating them. The CDR3 has 13 amino acids.

This chain uses TRBV18 with TRBJ2-6; D not resolved. In germline, CDR1 is KGHSH, CDR2 LQKENI. V was pared by 3 bases and J by 0 bases, with 18 bases between. This CDR3 spans 19 amino acids. Here the CDR3 reads CASSPSGILRPSGANVLTF. The CDR3 DNA reads as TGTGCCAGCTCACCCAGTGGGATTTTAAGACCCTCTGGGGCCAACGTCCTGACTTTC. Variable domain in full (rest from reference TRBV18 and TRBJ2-6): NAGVMQNPRHLVRRRGQEARLRCSPMKGHSHVYWYRQLPEEGLKFMVYLQKENIIDESGMPKERFSAEFPKEGPSILRIQQVVRGDSAAYFCASSPSGILRPSGANVLTFGAGSRLTVL.

The chain recombines TRBV5-1 with TRBJ2-2; weak D call: TRBD1 (5 bases). Germline CDR1 is SGHRS and CDR2 is YFSETQ. The CDR3 consists of 16 residues. Trimming stripped 4 bases from V and 4 bases from J, with 17 bases between. CDR3 region: CASSPLGARGTGELFF. CDR3 sequence (DNA): TGCGCCAGCAGCCCCCTAGGGGCGCGAGGCACCGGGGAGCTGTTTTTT.

V usage is TRBV6-4 and J usage is TRBJ1-1; D perhaps matches TRBD1 (5 bases). The V end lost 6 bases, the J end lost 1 base, and 12 bases lay between the germline ends. The V gene's germline CDR1 is MRHNA and CDR2 SNTAGT. This CDR3 is built from 14 residues. The CDR3 nucleotides are TGTGCCAGCAGCGAGACAGCGACGAACACTGAAGCTTTCTTT. Translated: CASSETATNTEAFF.

The chain is built from TRBV6-5 and TRBJ2-1; 7 bases match TRBD1. The V gene end was trimmed by 6 bases and the J gene end by 4 bases; junction bases not matched to a gene: 3. This CDR3 spans 13 amino acids. CDR1 MNHEY and CDR2 SVGAGI come from the germline V gene. The CDR3 protein is CASRGDSYNEQFF. In nucleotides, the CDR3 is TGTGCCAGCAGGGGGGACAGTTACAATGAGCAGTTCTTC.

The V and J genes are TRBV10-3 and TRBJ1-2; a possible D gene is TRBD1 (5 bases). CDR3 length: 15 amino acids. Germline CDR1 reads ENHRY; CDR2 reads SYGVKD. V was clipped by 1 base and J by 3 bases, with 12 bases between them. The CDR3 spells CAISELAGRHYGYTF. The CDR3 coding sequence is TGTGCCATCAGTGAGTTGGCAGGGCGCCACTATGGCTACACCTTC.

This chain uses TRBV6-2 or TRBV6-3 with TRBJ2-7; maybe TRBD1 (5 bases). The CDR3 is 16 residues long. Germline assignment: CDR1 MNHEY and CDR2 SVGEGT. The V end was cut by 6 bases, the J end by 2 bases, with 20 bases between. CDR3 coding DNA: TGTGCCAGCAGCCCTATCTCTGGGGCAACAACCTACGAGCAGTACGTC. Amino acid sequence: CASSPISGATTYEQYV.

The rearrangement joins TRBV24-1 to TRBJ2-1, with 8 bases matching TRBD1. This CDR3 contains 13 residues. Unmatched junction bases numbered 6, after V lost 9 bases and J lost 6 bases. The germline V gene encodes CDR1 KGHDR and CDR2 SFDVKD. CDR3 protein: CATGRTGFNEQFF. The CDR3 DNA reads as TGTGCCACCGGTCGGACAGGGTTCAATGAGCAGTTCTTC.

The chain recombines TRBV6-6 with TRBJ1-2, with 8 nucleotides matching TRBD1. The CDR3 has 16 residues. V shed 6 bases, J shed 4 bases, and the junction held 13 bases outside the gene matches. Germline V gene sequence: CDR1 MNHNY, CDR2 SVGAGI (reference sequence). This CDR3 reads CASSGRETGDGYGYTF. CDR3 coding DNA: TGTGCCAGCAGCGGCCGAGAGACAGGGGACGGCTATGGCTACACCTTC.

The genes are TRBV5-4 and TRBJ1-5; 10 nucleotides match TRBD1. CDR3 size: 15 residues. Germline V gene lookup returns CDR1 SGHNT and CDR2 YYREEE (reference sequence). Trimming cost V 4 bases and J 6 bases; bases outside gene matches: 7. CDR3 sequence: CASSRQGAIAQPQHF. In DNA form, the CDR3 reads TGTGCCAGCAGCCGACAGGGGGCGATTGCTCAGCCCCAGCATTTT.

The chain employs TRBV18 and TRBJ1-1; tentative D call: TRBD1 (6 bases). This CDR3 has 14 residues. With 5 bases removed from V and 11 bases from J, the gap between germline ends came to 21 bases. In germline, CDR1 is KGHSH, CDR2 LQKENI. This chain's CDR3 is CASSGGDYVGAAFF. DNA of the CDR3: TGTGCCAGCTCAGGGGGCGATTACGTGGGGGCGGCTTTCTTT. The full variable domain, its missing parts supplied by reference TRBV18 and TRBJ1-1, is NAGVMQNPRHLVRRRGQEARLRCSPMKGHSHVYWYRQLPEEGLKFMVYLQKENIIDESGMPKERFSAEFPKEGPSILRIQQVVRGDSAAYFCASSGGDYVGAAFFGQGTRLTVV.

The chain employs TRBV2 and TRBJ1-5, with TRBD1 matching 7 bases. The CDR3 runs to 14 residues. The V gene end was trimmed by 4 bases and the J gene end by 10 bases; junction bases not matched to a gene: 10. CDR1 is SNHLY and CDR2 is FYNNEI in the germline V gene. CDR3 sequence reads: CASSVESGGDPQHF. CDR3 nucleotides: TGTGCCAGCAGTGTTGAGTCAGGGGGGGACCCCCAGCATTTT.

This clone appeared a few times. This chain connects TRBV10-1 to TRBJ2-1; D is perhaps TRBD1 (8 bases). The CDR3 covers 15 residues. Deletions cut 4 bases from V and 3 bases from J, with 13 bases between. Germline CDR1 is WNHNN and CDR2 is SYGVQD (reference sequence). The DNA of the CDR3 is TGCGCCAGCAGTGGGGGGGGGACAGGCTACAATGAGCAGTTCTTC. Translating it yields CASSGGGTGYNEQFF.

The chain recombines TRBV18 with TRBJ2-5, with 9 bases that match TRBD1. The CDR3 consists of 13 residues. Germline-derived CDR1 and CDR2 are KGHSH and LQKENI. The ends lost 6 bases at V and 3 bases at J; junction bases unmatched: 2. The CDR3 here is CASSRTGEETQYF. The CDR3 bases are TGTGCCAGCTCTCGGACAGGGGAAGAGACCCAGTACTTC.